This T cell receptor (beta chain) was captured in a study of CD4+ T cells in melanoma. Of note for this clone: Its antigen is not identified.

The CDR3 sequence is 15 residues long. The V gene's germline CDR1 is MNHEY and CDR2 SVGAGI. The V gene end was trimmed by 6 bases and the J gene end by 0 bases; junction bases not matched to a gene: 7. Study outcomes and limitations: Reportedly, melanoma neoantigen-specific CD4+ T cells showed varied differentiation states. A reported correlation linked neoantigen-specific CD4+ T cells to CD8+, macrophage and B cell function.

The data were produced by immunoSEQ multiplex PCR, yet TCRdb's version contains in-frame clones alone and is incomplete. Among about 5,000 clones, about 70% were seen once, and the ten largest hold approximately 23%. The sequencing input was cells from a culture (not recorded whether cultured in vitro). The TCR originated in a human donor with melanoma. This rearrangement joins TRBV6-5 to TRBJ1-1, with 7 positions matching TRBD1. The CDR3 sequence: CASRKKTGLNTEAFF. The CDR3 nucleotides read TGTGCCAGCAGGAAGAAGACAGGGCTGAACACTGAAGCTTTCTTT.